The 2 T cell receptor beta chains presented below share a single source sample, sequenced in a study of response to subunit inactivated influenza vaccine. One entry per CDR3 protein, called by TCRdb with MiXCR from the RT-PCR reads. Of some 850,000 distinct CDR3 sequences in the sample, less than 20% were seen once. The sequences come from PBMCs from blood, collected around 5 days after vaccination. These receptors originate from a man aged 45 to 65 who received an inactivated influenza vaccine.

This clonotype has more than one count but fewer than ten. The chain recombines TRBV5-1 with TRBJ2-1; weak D call: TRBD1 (5 bases). CDR1 and CDR2 from the germline V gene are SGHRS and YFSETQ. This CDR3 region has 14 residues. V was trimmed by 4 bases and J by 8 bases, leaving 16 bases between them. The CDR3 nucleotides are TGCGCCAGCAGCGCAGGGCCAGCTGGGCATGAGCAGTTCTTC. Its translation: CASSAGPAGHEQFF.

This clonotype occurred a few times. The chain joins TRBV7-2 to TRBJ2-1; 7 nucleotides line up with TRBD2. Germline loops: CDR1 SGHTA, CDR2 FQGNSA. The junction had 8 bases not matched to a gene; V was cut back by 5 bases and J by 4 bases. CDR3 length: 15 amino acids. CDR3 protein: CASSNRGGDYNEQFF. The CDR3 DNA reads as TGTGCCAGCAGCAATCGTGGGGGGGATTACAATGAGCAGTTCTTC. The variable domain in full, with the rest retrieved from reference TRBV7-2 and TRBJ2-1, is GAGVSQSPSNKVTEKGKDVELRCDPISGHTALYWYRQSLGQGLEFLIYFQGNSAPDKSGLPSDRFSAERTGGSVSTLTIQRTQQEDSAVYLCASSNRGGDYNEQFFGPGTRLTVL.